Listed here are 27 T cell receptor beta chains from one sample, sequenced in a study of cytotoxic CD8 clonotypes in ibrutinib-treated CLL. Here immunoSEQ multiplex PCR was the method, and the copy in TCRdb shows in-frame clones only, minus some. The repertoire has over 100,000 clones, approximately 85% of them found once; the top ten carry around 2%. The sample here was PBMCs, taken after 24 months of ibrutinib treatment. The receptors originated from a human donor with chronic lymphocytic leukemia.

The chain couples TRBV7-8 to TRBJ2-1; 8 nucleotides match TRBD1. CDR1 and CDR2 from the germline V gene are SGHVS and FQNEAQ. CDR3 size: 16 residues. V shed 5 bases and J 0 bases; nucleotides not matched to a gene: 6. For the CDR3, the DNA is TGTGCCAGCAGCACGGGACAGGTCGGCTCCTACAATGAGCAGTTCTTC. Its protein product is CASSTGQVGSYNEQFF.

The gene calls are TRBV27 and TRBJ2-1; D is possibly TRBD2 (5 bases). The germline V gene has CDR1 MNHEY and CDR2 SMNVEV (reference sequence). CDR3 size: 16 residues. V shed 5 bases and J shed 3 bases, with 17 bases lying between them. The CDR3 is CASSPAISASYNEQFF. The CDR3 DNA reads as TGTGCCAGCAGTCCCGCAATTAGCGCTAGCTACAATGAGCAGTTCTTC.

This clone turned up a few times. The V call is TRBV7-9, the J call TRBJ1-1; D is possibly TRBD1 (5 bases). This CDR3 is built from 15 residues. V gave up 2 bases and J gave up 4 bases, with 14 bases separating them. Per germline, CDR1 SEHNR and CDR2 FQNEAQ (reference sequence). The CDR3 region has the DNA TGTGCCAGCAGCTTATTGAGGGGAGGGACCACTGAAGCTTTCTTT. This encodes CASSLLRGGTTEAFF. The whole variable domain, remainder taken from reference TRBV7-9 and TRBJ1-1, is DTGVSQNPRHKITKRGQNVTFRCDPISEHNRLYWYRQTLGQGPEFLTYFQNEAQLEKSRLLSDRFSAERPKGSFSTLEIQRTEQGDSAMYLCASSLLRGGTTEAFFGQGTRLTVV.

The chain links TRBV10-3 to TRBJ2-3; 8 bases are shared with TRBD2. The V segment lost 2 bases and the J segment 8 bases; nucleotides outside the gene matches: 9. Looked up from germline, CDR1 is ENHRY and CDR2 is SYGVKD. This CDR3 region has 15 residues. The CDR3 bases are TGTGCCATCAGTGAGGGAGCGGGGGAGCCAGGTACGCAGTATTTT. Translating it yields CAISEGAGEPGTQYF.

The chain links TRBV19 to TRBJ2-1; 8 bases align to TRBD1. CDR1 and CDR2 from the germline V gene are LNHDA and SQIVND (reference sequence). V trimming: 5 bases; J trimming: 0 bases; junction bases outside the gene matches: 12. The CDR3 extends over 18 amino acids. The CDR3 is CASSLLRGLLSSYNEQFF. CDR3 nucleotide sequence: TGTGCCAGTAGTCTTCTCAGGGGGCTGCTAAGCTCCTACAATGAGCAGTTCTTC. The whole variable domain, remainder taken from reference TRBV19 and TRBJ2-1, is DGGITQSPKYLFRKEGQNVTLSCEQNLNHDAMYWYRQDPGQGLRLIYYSQIVNDFQKGDIAEGYSVSREKKESFPLTVTSAQKNPTAFYLCASSLLRGLLSSYNEQFFGPGTRLTVL.

This chain joins TRBV28 and TRBJ1-2; D is unclear. V was clipped by 2 bases and J by 0 bases, with 4 bases between them. Germline assignment: CDR1 MDHEN and CDR2 SYDVKM. CDR3 size: 13 residues. Here the CDR3 DNA reads TGTGCCAGCAGTTTACCCTCTAACTATGGCTACACCTTC. The encoded protein is CASSLPSNYGYTF.

This clone has more than one count but fewer than ten. The chain links TRBV21-1 to TRBJ1-1; the table assigns TRBD1, which was not confirmed against the DNA. TRBV21-1 is deemed a pseudogene. The length of the CDR3 is 22 residues. CDR3 nucleotides: TGTGCCAGCAGCAGGCCTCTGACCGGGACAGTGACGCGAGAGGGGTTTAAGACTGAAGCTTTCTTT. Amino acids: CASSRPLTGTVTREGFKTEAFF.

This clone was recorded once. The chain's CDR3 is CASSLEVRGGAGDTQYF. The CDR3 DNA follows: TGTGCCAGCAGCTTAGAAGTCAGGGGGGGCGCGGGGGATACGCAGTATTTT. V and J are TRBV7-6 and TRBJ2-3; the D call may be TRBD1 or TRBD2 (7 bases each). The germline V gene encodes CDR1 SGHVS and CDR2 FNYEAQ. V lost 1 base and J lost 6, with 20 bases in between. The CDR3 extends over 17 amino acids.

The chain links TRBV4-2 to TRBJ1-3; D perhaps matches TRBD1 (6 bases). Trimming pared 3 bases from V and 4 bases from J, leaving 13 bases between. CDR1 and CDR2 (germline): LGHNA, YNFKEQ. The CDR3 covers 15 residues. CDR3 sequence reads: CASSQPGHRGNTIYF. In DNA form, the CDR3 reads TGTGCCAGCAGCCAGCCGGGACACAGGGGAAACACCATATATTTT.

This chain links TRBV27 with TRBJ1-4; 8 bases are a match to TRBD1. The CDR3 totals 18 residues. Germline V lookup: CDR1 MNHEY, CDR2 SMNVEV (reference sequence). The junction had 17 bases not matched to a gene; V was cut back by 5 bases and J by 6 bases. CDR3 loop: CASSPYLTGDSGDEKLFF. In DNA form, the CDR3 reads TGTGCCAGCAGTCCCTATTTGACAGGGGACTCCGGTGATGAAAAACTGTTTTTT.

A single count supports this clone. The chain has TRBV28 and TRBJ2-7; 10 bases are a match to TRBD2. Germline V gene lookup returns CDR1 MDHEN and CDR2 SYDVKM. The ends lost 5 bases at V and 5 bases at J; junction bases unmatched: 9. CDR3 length: 15 residues. This CDR3 is CASSIPQLAGNEQYF. The CDR3 coding sequence is TGTGCCAGCAGTATACCACAACTAGCGGGAAACGAGCAGTACTTC.

The V call is TRBV5-4, the J call TRBJ2-2; possible D gene TRBD1, 6 bases. The germline V gene encodes CDR1 SGHNT and CDR2 YYREEE (reference sequence). The length of the CDR3 is 15 residues. V gave up 2 bases and J gave up 2 bases, with 10 bases separating them. The CDR3 loop is CASSFTGYNTGELFF. In DNA form, the CDR3 reads TGTGCCAGCAGCTTTACAGGGTATAACACCGGGGAGCTGTTTTTT.

The gene calls are TRBV7-9 and TRBJ1-4; 8 positions match TRBD1. Germline CDR1 SEHNR, CDR2 FQNEAQ (reference sequence). The CDR3 sequence is 15 residues long. Trimming at V came to 2 bases and at J to 2 bases, leaving 1 base not matched to a gene. Here the CDR3 DNA reads TGTGCCAGCAGCTTATCAGGGGGCACTAATGAAAAACTGTTTTTT. Amino acid sequence: CASSLSGGTNEKLFF.

The J gene is TRBJ1-6, the V gene TRBV10-3; weak D call: TRBD1 (6 bases). This CDR3 spans 13 amino acids. V was shortened by 7 bases and J by 14 bases, with 18 bases between the two germline ends. The V gene's germline CDR1 is ENHRY and CDR2 SYGVKD. The chain's CDR3 is CAITENRDKALHF. The CDR3 DNA sequence: TGTGCCATCACCGAAAACCGGGACAAAGCCCTCCACTTT.

CDR3 in DNA: TGCGCCAGCAGCTACCGGGACAGAAGTTACAACTATGGCTACACCTTC. Its translation is CASSYRDRSYNYGYTF. The chain joins TRBV5-1 to TRBJ1-2; 7 nucleotides line up with TRBD1. This CDR3 spans 16 amino acids. Germline trimming cut 3 bases from V and 2 bases from J; bases unmatched to any gene: 10. CDR1 is SGHRS and CDR2 is YFSETQ in the germline V gene.

A few counts support this clone. This sequence joins TRBV7-9 and TRBJ2-1; D ambiguous. This CDR3 contains 12 residues. Germline CDR1 reads SEHNR; CDR2 reads FQNEAQ (reference sequence). The ends were cut back, 4 bases at V and 13 bases at J, with 14 bases in the middle. The CDR3 sequence: CASSSEGSNQFF. The CDR3 DNA reads TGTGCCAGCAGCTCCGAAGGCTCTAACCAGTTCTTC.

The chain is built from TRBV28 and TRBJ2-7; D may be TRBD1 or TRBD2 (5 bases each). Per the germline V gene, CDR1 is MDHEN and CDR2 is SYDVKM. V lost 7 bases, J lost 4 bases, and 17 bases lay in between. The CDR3 extends over 14 amino acids. CDR3 region: CASIPRDELYEQYF. DNA of the CDR3: TGTGCCAGCATCCCCCGGGACGAATTATACGAGCAGTACTTC.

V is TRBV28 and J is TRBJ2-3, with 12 bases fitting TRBD1. Germline-derived CDR1 and CDR2 are MDHEN and SYDVKM. The CDR3 loop spans 17 amino acids. With 5 bases clipped from V and 4 bases from J, the junction kept 10 bases outside the gene matches. The CDR3 DNA follows: TGTGCCAGCAGTCCCCGGGACAGGGGGCTATATGCAGATACGCAGTATTTT. As protein: CASSPRDRGLYADTQYF.

V is TRBV18 and J is TRBJ1-2; D might be TRBD1 (5 bases). This CDR3 is 14 amino acids long. Per germline, CDR1 KGHSH and CDR2 LQKENI. V lost 3 bases to trimming and J lost 4 bases, with 12 bases between them. The CDR3 region is CASSPLDSSYGYTF. The CDR3 nucleotides are TGTGCCAGCTCACCTTTAGACAGCAGCTATGGCTACACCTTC. The full variable domain, in which reference TRBV18 and TRBJ1-2 provide the parts outside the CDR3, is NAGVMQNPRHLVRRRGQEARLRCSPMKGHSHVYWYRQLPEEGLKFMVYLQKENIIDESGMPKERFSAEFPKEGPSILRIQQVVRGDSAAYFCASSPLDSSYGYTFGSGTRLTVV.

The chain couples TRBV10-2 to TRBJ1-1, with 9 nucleotides matching TRBD1. The CDR3 contains 18 residues. From germline, CDR1 is WSHSY and CDR2 SAAADI. V trimming: 3 bases; J trimming: 0 bases; junction bases outside the gene matches: 11. The CDR3 DNA follows: TGCGCCAGCAGTGATAGGGGACAGGGTCGGGTGATGAACACTGAAGCTTTCTTT. Translating gives CASSDRGQGRVMNTEAFF.

V gene TRBV6-1 combines with J gene TRBJ2-7; D is undetermined. The CDR3 sequence is 12 residues long. V lost 6 bases, J lost 6 bases, and 12 bases lay in between. Germline V gene lookup returns CDR1 MNHNS and CDR2 SASEGT. The CDR3: CASSTKGIEQYF. The CDR3, as DNA: TGTGCCAGCAGCACTAAAGGTATCGAGCAGTACTTC.

This chain joins TRBV28 and TRBJ2-3; the match to TRBD2 covers 8 bases. The CDR3 totals 15 residues. J lost 8 bases, V lost 6 bases, and 13 bases had no gene match. Per the germline V gene, CDR1 is MDHEN and CDR2 is SYDVKM. The CDR3: CASRSAGGEAFTQYF. The CDR3 DNA reads as TGTGCCAGCAGATCCGCGGGGGGTGAAGCCTTTACGCAGTATTTT.

This clone was seen just once. The chain recombines TRBV11-2 with TRBJ1-2; D gene unclear. CDR3 size: 15 residues. Trimming removed 1 base from V and 2 bases from J, with 11 bases in between. Germline CDR1 reads SGHAT; CDR2 reads FQNNGV. In DNA, the CDR3 is TGTGCCAGCAGCTTAGGCGGGTGGGCCAACTATGGCTACACCTTC. Translated, it gives CASSLGGWANYGYTF.

The chain has TRBV19 and TRBJ2-1; 10 bases agree with TRBD2. V lost 5 bases, J lost 2 bases, and 6 bases stayed unmatched. CDR1 LNHDA and CDR2 SQIVND come from the germline V gene (reference sequence). This CDR3 is built from 16 residues. CDR3 residues: CASSELAGAAYNEQFF. CDR3 nucleotides: TGTGCCAGTAGTGAGCTAGCGGGAGCTGCCTACAATGAGCAGTTCTTC.

The chain recombines TRBV5-1 with TRBJ2-6, with D perhaps TRBD1 (6 bases). V was cut by 0 bases and J by 0 bases, with 10 bases left in between. Germline V gene data show CDR1 as SGHRS and CDR2 as YFSETQ. This CDR3 has 17 amino acids. The CDR3 sequence: CASSLGQVRSGANVLTF. As DNA, the CDR3 is TGCGCCAGCAGCTTGGGACAGGTTCGCTCTGGGGCCAACGTCCTGACTTTC.

This chain joins TRBV7-9 and TRBJ2-3; D is unclear. The CDR3 contains 13 residues. The V gene lost 10 bases and the J gene lost 0 bases, with 11 bases spanning the gap. Per germline, CDR1 SEHNR and CDR2 FQNEAQ (reference sequence). CDR3 in DNA: TGTGCCACCCTCCACGCCAGCACAGATACGCAGTATTTT. Encoded protein: CATLHASTDTQYF. Complete variable domain (other parts from reference TRBV7-9 and TRBJ2-3): DTGVSQNPRHKITKRGQNVTFRCDPISEHNRLYWYRQTLGQGPEFLTYFQNEAQLEKSRLLSDRFSAERPKGSFSTLEIQRTEQGDSAMYLCATLHASTDTQYFGPGTRLTVL.

V usage is TRBV27 and J usage is TRBJ2-2; 12 positions agree with TRBD2. The CDR3 has 16 amino acids. Germline V gene lookup returns CDR1 MNHEY and CDR2 SMNVEV (reference sequence). V dropped 10 bases and J dropped 2; count of bases not matched to a gene: 8. The CDR3 sequence: CATLALAGGNTGELFF. The CDR3 DNA reads as TGTGCCACCCTCGCACTAGCGGGAGGAAACACCGGGGAGCTGTTTTTT.